The TCR beta chain under discussion was sequenced for a study of persistence of HIV-infected CD4 T cells. Background on the study: Suppressive ART had lasted a median of approximately 8 years. Notes on the study in general: Within sorted populations, more oligoclonal TCRs accompanied more oligoclonal proviruses. Degenerate expanded CDR3beta sequences were enriched among CMV- and Gag-responding cells.

A remark on this clone: What it recognizes is unknown.

Cells were stimulated nonspecifically with anti-CD3/anti-CD28 magnetic beads. Responding CD4+ T cells were sorted by upregulation of both CD40 ligand and CD69. Donors had undetectable plasma HIV-1 RNA, under 50 copies/mL, for 4+ years. This was the immunoSEQ version 4 assay in survey mode. Measured with immunoSEQ multiplex PCR; TCRdb has only the in-frame clones, and not every one. Of 40,000 to 60,000 clones listed, 85% to 90% are singletons. V gave up 10 bases and J gave up 4 bases, with 34 bases separating them. The CDR3 consists of 19 residues. Germline V lookup: CDR1 SNHLY, CDR2 FYNNEI. This sequence joins TRBV2 and TRBJ1-1; D unresolved. This sequence was found in an adult woman with HIV who was CMV-seropositive. Sample: CD4+ T cells sorted from PBMCs after 18-hour stimulation, taken from a patient who received antiretroviral therapy. In DNA, the CDR3 is TGTGCCACCTTTATGGGGTTTGGGTCTGAGGCGTTAGGGTCCACTGAAGCTTTCTTT. The encoded protein is CATFMGFGSEALGSTEAFF.